The 32 T cell receptor beta chains given below trace back to one sample, sequenced in a study of blood T cell repertoires in COVID-19. This table comes from immunoSEQ multiplex PCR, and its TCRdb copy is limited to in-frame clones, with some not included. Here the sample spans about 300,000 clones, roughly 85% being singletons. The sample taken for sequencing was PBMCs or T cells enriched from blood (not recorded which). Receptors originate from a woman aged 25 to 39 who had recovered from COVID-19.

The chain links TRBV10-3 to TRBJ1-5; the D gene is possibly TRBD1 (6 bases). CDR1 is ENHRY, CDR2 SYGVKD, per germline. This CDR3 comprises 13 residues. CDR3 DNA: TGTGCTTCCCAAGGGGGTAGCAATCAGCCCCAGCATTTT. Translation: CASQGGSNQPQHF.

The J gene is TRBJ1-2, the V gene TRBV19, with 10 bases identical to TRBD1. V dropped 6 bases and J dropped 3; count of bases not matched to a gene: 1. There are 13 residues in the CDR3. Germline V gene sequence: CDR1 LNHDA, CDR2 SQIVND (reference sequence). The CDR3: CASRGTGDYGYTF. The CDR3 DNA reads as TGTGCCAGTAGAGGGACAGGGGACTATGGCTACACCTTC.

A note on this clone: One end of the junction fails to match germline, which may point to a read error. The gene calls are TRBV7-9 and TRBJ1-3; D remains ambiguous. Germline V CDR1 and CDR2: SEHNR, FQNEAQ (reference sequence). This CDR3 is built from 13 residues. DNA of the CDR3: TGTGCCAGCAGCCCTAGCGGATGGCAGTTAATAAGTTTT. This translates into CASSPSGWQLISF.

The chain joins TRBV27 to TRBJ1-2; 9 bases align to TRBD1. The junction had 4 bases not matched to a gene; V was cut back by 6 bases and J by 8 bases. The CDR3 runs to 12 residues. The germline CDR1 and CDR2 sequences are MNHEY and SMNVEV (reference sequence). This CDR3 reads CASRTGGEGYTF. CDR3 DNA sequence: TGTGCCAGCAGAACAGGGGGCGAAGGCTACACCTTC.

This clone has a single count. V and J are TRBV9 and TRBJ1-2; 11 nucleotides agree with TRBD1. This CDR3 contains 14 residues. CDR1 is SGDLS, CDR2 YYNGEE, per germline. V shed 4 bases and J 7 bases; nucleotides not matched to a gene: 6. As DNA, the CDR3 is TGTGCCAGCAGCCACGGACAGGGGGCTGGTGGCTACACCTTC. Translation gives CASSHGQGAGGYTF.

This chain links TRBV11-2 with TRBJ1-2, with 9 bases fitting TRBD1. V shed 6 bases, J shed 0 bases, and the junction held 8 bases outside the gene matches. The germline V gene encodes CDR1 SGHAT and CDR2 FQNNGV. The CDR3 covers 16 residues. For the CDR3, the DNA is TGTGCCAGCAGAATCCTCCGGGACAGGGCTAACTATGGCTACACCTTC. It specifies CASRILRDRANYGYTF.

The chain carries TRBV27 and TRBJ2-7; 8 bases are a match to TRBD1. The CDR3 length is 16 residues. The ends lost 4 bases at V and 5 bases at J; junction bases unmatched: 13. Germline V lookup: CDR1 MNHEY, CDR2 SMNVEV (reference sequence). In nucleotides, the CDR3 is TGTGCCAGCAGTTCTGTAGCTCGGACAGGGTCCCACGAGCAGTACTTC. It translates to CASSSVARTGSHEQYF.

The chain carries TRBV3-1 (or the pseudogene TRBV3-2) and TRBJ1-1; no clear D gene. The CDR3 sequence is 15 residues long. CDR1 is LGHDT and CDR2 is YNNKEL in the germline V gene (reference sequence). V was pared by 3 bases and J by 0 bases, with 11 bases between. The CDR3 sequence: CASSHLVTMNTEAFF. For the CDR3, the DNA is TGTGCCAGCAGCCATTTGGTCACTATGAACACTGAAGCTTTCTTT.

This clone was picked up one time. The chain links TRBV28 to TRBJ1-2, with D possibly matching TRBD1 (5 bases). The CDR3 is 15 amino acids. The germline V and J ends were trimmed by 6 bases and 2 bases, with 16 bases remaining between them. Germline V lookup: CDR1 MDHEN, CDR2 SYDVKM. CDR3 nucleotide sequence: TGTGCCAGCAGGACGGCAGGGAACAGGAACTATGGCTACACCTTC. This sequence encodes CASRTAGNRNYGYTF.

The rearrangement links TRBV3-1 (or the pseudogene TRBV3-2) to TRBJ1-3; no clear D. CDR1 and CDR2 (germline): LGHDT, YNNKEL (reference sequence). The CDR3 totals 16 residues. V lost 0 bases, J lost 0 bases, and 9 bases lay in between. The CDR3 nucleotides read TGTGCCAGCAGCCAAGAGAGCACCATCTCTGGAAACACCATATATTTT. Translating gives CASSQESTISGNTIYF.

J is TRBJ2-7 and V is TRBV5-8; D is perhaps TRBD1 (6 bases). The CDR3 contains 15 residues. CDR1 and CDR2 from the germline V gene are SGHTS and YDEGEE. Between the trimmed V and J ends, which lost 7 bases and 4 bases, there was a span of 21 bases. The chain's CDR3 is CASPVLGQGFYEQYF. The CDR3 coding sequence is TGTGCCAGCCCTGTGTTGGGGCAGGGGTTTTACGAGCAGTACTTC.

The chain uses TRBV29-1 and TRBJ1-1; D is unclear. The CDR3 contains 13 residues. Germline V gene lookup returns CDR1 SQVTM and CDR2 ANQGSEA. Trimming shortened V by 4 bases and J by 9 bases, and 18 bases separated the two germline ends. The CDR3 sequence: CSVVPLAGGKAFF. The DNA for the CDR3 is TGCAGCGTTGTCCCTCTGGCGGGTGGCAAAGCTTTCTTT.

The chain carries TRBV5-8 and TRBJ2-2; D is possibly TRBD2 (6 bases). Germline values: CDR1 SGHTS, CDR2 YDEGEE. CDR3 size: 15 residues. V was trimmed by 6 bases and J by 2 bases, leaving 14 bases between them. The DNA for the CDR3 is TGTGCCAGCATCCGCGGGACCATCAACACCGGGGAGCTGTTTTTT. Translating it yields CASIRGTINTGELFF.

This clone was recorded once. The J gene is TRBJ1-1, the V gene TRBV29-1; tentative D call: TRBD1 (5 bases). The ends were cut back, 0 bases at V and 4 bases at J, with 9 bases in the middle. The V gene's germline CDR1 is SQVTM and CDR2 ANQGSEA. The CDR3 extends over 13 amino acids. DNA of the CDR3: TGCAGCGTTGAAGATGGGGGGTTCACTGAAGCTTTCTTT. It encodes CSVEDGGFTEAFF.

The V and J genes are TRBV6-4 and TRBJ1-2; D call uncertain. The germline V gene encodes CDR1 MRHNA and CDR2 SNTAGT. Trimming took off 2 bases at V and 7 bases at J, with 14 bases between the two ends. CDR3 length: 14 residues. CDR3 in amino acids: CASSDQQFSGGYTF. Here the CDR3 DNA reads TGTGCCAGCAGTGACCAGCAGTTCTCGGGTGGCTACACCTTC.

V and J are TRBV30 and TRBJ1-1; 8 bases are shared with TRBD1. Trimming at V came to 1 base and at J to 5 bases, leaving 9 bases not matched to a gene. The germline gives CDR1 GTSNPN, CDR2 SVGIG (reference sequence). The CDR3 contains 15 residues. The CDR3 reads CAWSAGRGHHTEAFF. In DNA form, the CDR3 reads TGTGCCTGGAGTGCTGGCAGGGGGCACCATACTGAAGCTTTCTTT. Full variable domain (outside the CDR3, taken from reference TRBV30 and TRBJ1-1): SQTIHQWPATLVQPVGSPLSLECTVEGTSNPNLYWYRQAAGRGLQLLFYSVGIGQISSEVPQNLSASRPQDRQFILSSKKLLLSDSGFYLCAWSAGRGHHTEAFFGQGTRLTVV.

This chain uses TRBV6-1 with TRBJ2-3; perhaps TRBD2 as D (6 bases). The V gene's germline CDR1 is MNHNS and CDR2 SASEGT. Deletions cut 3 bases from V and 2 bases from J, with 12 bases between. This CDR3 comprises 15 residues. CDR3 nucleotide sequence: TGTGCCAGCAGTGATGCGGGGCGGGTCACAGATACGCAGTATTTT. Its translation: CASSDAGRVTDTQYF.

The chain uses TRBV7-9 and TRBJ1-4, with a possible D match to TRBD1 (5 bases). CDR1 and CDR2 (germline): SEHNR, FQNEAQ (reference sequence). The V and J ends lost 6 bases and 2 bases respectively, with 16 bases between them. The CDR3 totals 16 residues. This CDR3 reads CASSLGLARTNEKLFF. In DNA, the CDR3 is TGTGCCAGCAGTTTGGGGCTGGCGCGGACTAATGAAAAACTGTTTTTT.

The chain carries TRBV6-5 and TRBJ2-7, with 8 bases that match TRBD2. Germline V gene data show CDR1 as MNHEY and CDR2 as SVGAGI. The V gene end was trimmed by 6 bases and the J gene end by 3 bases; junction bases not matched to a gene: 4. This CDR3 has 13 residues. The CDR3 here is CASRGTSGYEQYF. The CDR3 nucleotides read TGTGCCAGCAGGGGTACTAGCGGCTACGAGCAGTACTTC.

The rearrangement uses TRBV5-5 and TRBJ2-7, with TRBD1 as a possible D gene (6 bases). Looked up from germline, CDR1 is SGHKS and CDR2 is YYEKEE (reference sequence). The CDR3 consists of 15 residues. V was trimmed by 5 bases and J by 0 bases, leaving 15 bases between them. The CDR3 nucleotides are TGTGCCAGCAGGCCAGGGGATTGGAGCTCCTACGAGCAGTACTTC. Its translation is CASRPGDWSSYEQYF.

The chain is built from TRBV19 and TRBJ2-6, with 7 bases aligning to TRBD1. This CDR3 is 16 amino acids long. Germline CDR1 and CDR2: LNHDA and SQIVND (reference sequence). After removal of 5 bases from V and 4 bases from J, the junction contained 8 bases not matched to a gene. CDR3 region: CASSPLTGAGANVLTF. As DNA, the CDR3 is TGTGCCAGTAGTCCTCTTACAGGGGCCGGGGCCAACGTCCTGACTTTC.

The chain links TRBV19 to TRBJ1-2; no firm D call. Trimming left V 4 bases short and J 0 bases short, with 12 bases between. This CDR3 region has 15 residues. Germline V gives CDR1 LNHDA, CDR2 SQIVND (reference sequence). CDR3 DNA: TGTGCCAGTAGTACGGCCCCGGGAGCTAACTATGGCTACACCTTC. The encoded protein is CASSTAPGANYGYTF.

The chain employs TRBV19 and TRBJ1-2, with 7 bases that match TRBD1. Trimming cost V 6 bases and J 4 bases; bases outside gene matches: 14. CDR3 length: 16 residues. Germline V gene data show CDR1 as LNHDA and CDR2 as SQIVND (reference sequence). CDR3 DNA sequence: TGTGCCAGTAGGAAATACGAAGGACAGGCGATCTATGGCTACACCTTC. Amino acids: CASRKYEGQAIYGYTF.

V is TRBV24-1 and J is TRBJ2-3; TRBD1 matches at 10 bases. The length of the CDR3 is 17 residues. V trimming: 3 bases; J trimming: 3 bases; junction bases outside the gene matches: 8. CDR1 and CDR2 from the germline V gene are KGHDR and SFDVKD. The chain's CDR3 is CATSDPTPGQGTDTQYF. In DNA form, the CDR3 reads TGTGCCACCAGTGATCCAACGCCGGGACAGGGGACAGATACGCAGTATTTT.

This chain links TRBV19 with TRBJ2-5; D is perhaps TRBD1 (6 bases). CDR3 length: 13 residues. V was cut by 6 bases and J by 4 bases, with 12 bases left in between. CDR1 is LNHDA and CDR2 is SQIVND in the germline V gene (reference sequence). The chain's CDR3 is CASRKTGLETQYF. As DNA, the CDR3 is TGTGCCAGTAGAAAAACAGGGCTAGAGACCCAGTACTTC.

V is TRBV30 and J is TRBJ1-5; D not certain. V shed 4 bases and J shed 7 bases, with 17 bases lying between them. From germline, CDR1 is GTSNPN and CDR2 SVGIG (reference sequence). This CDR3 spans 14 amino acids. CDR3 residues: CAWKQMLYQQPQHF. As DNA, the CDR3 is TGTGCCTGGAAACAGATGCTATATCAACAGCCCCAGCATTTT. The full variable domain, its missing parts supplied by reference TRBV30 and TRBJ1-5, is SQTIHQWPATLVQPVGSPLSLECTVEGTSNPNLYWYRQAAGRGLQLLFYSVGIGQISSEVPQNLSASRPQDRQFILSSKKLLLSDSGFYLCAWKQMLYQQPQHFGDGTRLSIL.

The chain uses TRBV9 and TRBJ2-7; TRBD1 agrees at 7 bases. The trim removed 2 bases at V and 10 bases at J, leaving 9 bases unmatched. The CDR3 loop spans 13 amino acids. Germline V CDR1 and CDR2: SGDLS, YYNGEE. CDR3: CASSVDRDSFQYF. The CDR3 bases are TGTGCCAGCAGCGTCGACAGGGATTCTTTTCAGTACTTC. The full variable domain, with the rest looked up from reference TRBV9 and TRBJ2-7, is DSGVTQTPKHLITATGQRVTLRCSPRSGDLSVYWYQQSLDQGLQFLIQYYNGEERAKGNILERFSAQQFPDLHSELNLSSLELGDSALYFCASSVDRDSFQYFGPGTRLTVT.

J is TRBJ1-6 and V is TRBV29-1; a weak D match, TRBD1 (6 bases). The CDR3 covers 13 residues. CDR1 and CDR2 from the germline V gene are SQVTM and ANQGSEA. The V and J ends lost 4 bases and 4 bases respectively, with 8 bases between them. The CDR3 region is CSVGTAYNSPLHF. Written as DNA, the CDR3 is TGCAGCGTTGGGACAGCTTATAATTCACCCCTCCACTTT.

This chain links TRBV19 with TRBJ1-4; 8 bases align to TRBD1. V gave up 4 bases and J gave up 3 bases; unmatched junction bases: 4. The CDR3 sequence is 15 residues long. Looked up from germline, CDR1 is LNHDA and CDR2 is SQIVND (reference sequence). The CDR3 spells CASSKTTGANEKLFF. CDR3 DNA sequence: TGTGCCAGTAGTAAGACGACAGGGGCTAATGAAAAACTGTTTTTT.

The chain has TRBV7-6 and TRBJ1-5, with D tentatively TRBD1 (6 bases). V dropped 5 bases and J dropped 1 base, with 15 bases sitting between them. From germline, CDR1 is SGHVS and CDR2 FNYEAQ. The CDR3 length is 16 residues. Written as DNA, the CDR3 is TGTGCCAGCAGCCCATTGGCAGGGGTGAGCAATCAGCCCCAGCATTTT. This codes for CASSPLAGVSNQPQHF.

This chain joins TRBV5-4 and TRBJ2-1, with a weak D call TRBD2 (6 bases). Per germline, CDR1 SGHNT and CDR2 YYREEE (reference sequence). Trimming shortened V by 3 bases and J by 6 bases, and 16 bases separated the two germline ends. The CDR3 loop spans 15 amino acids. Here the CDR3 reads CASSWDHQRANEQFF. The CDR3 region has the DNA TGTGCCAGCAGCTGGGACCACCAGCGGGCCAATGAGCAGTTCTTC.

The chain is built from TRBV15 and TRBJ1-1; D not resolved. The CDR3 covers 15 residues. The V end was cut by 5 bases, the J end by 1 base, with 14 bases between. The germline CDR1 and CDR2 sequences are LNHNV and YYDKDF (reference sequence). Written as DNA, the CDR3 is TGTGCCACCAGCGGCGCTGCAGGCTGGAACACTGAAGCTTTCTTT. Protein: CATSGAAGWNTEAFF.